The 29 T cell receptor beta chains reported below all come from one sample, sequenced in a study of blood T cell repertoires in COVID-19. TCRdb's copy holds only in-frame clones and misses some; the assay was immunoSEQ multiplex PCR. The sample consists of 200,000 to 250,000 clones, 85% to 90% of them appearing once. The specimen was peripheral blood. These receptors were obtained from a man aged 45-65 years with COVID-19, enrolled during active disease.

The V call is TRBV12-5, the J call TRBJ2-5, with 7 bases that match TRBD2. J gave up 3 bases and V 5 bases, and 3 bases lay outside the gene matches. The CDR3 contains 13 residues. The germline CDR1 and CDR2 sequences are LGHNT and FRNRAP. The CDR3 here is CASGPGLEETQYF. The CDR3 DNA reads as TGTGCTAGTGGTCCCGGACTAGAAGAGACCCAGTACTTC.

The V and J genes are TRBV19 and TRBJ2-1; the D gene is possibly TRBD2 (6 bases). Germline V CDR1 and CDR2: LNHDA, SQIVND (reference sequence). The CDR3 covers 16 residues. V lost 0 bases and J lost 4, with 13 bases in between. As DNA, the CDR3 is TGTGCCAGTAGTATAGAGGGTAGCGGACCTTACAATGAGCAGTTCTTC. Its translation: CASSIEGSGPYNEQFF.

CDR3: CASRGLAGYEQYF. Written as DNA, the CDR3 is TGTGCCAGCAGGGGACTAGCCGGGTACGAGCAGTACTTC. This chain joins TRBV6-5 and TRBJ2-7; 9 bases map to TRBD2. The CDR3 sequence is 13 residues long. The ends lost 6 bases at V and 4 bases at J; junction bases unmatched: 4. The germline gives CDR1 MNHEY, CDR2 SVGAGI.

CDR3 nucleotide sequence: TGCAGTGCGTCACTGGGCAATACGCAGTATTTT. Translated, it gives CSASLGNTQYF. This chain connects TRBV20-1 to TRBJ2-3, with no clear D. This CDR3 is built from 11 residues. The V gene lost 6 bases and the J gene lost 7 bases, with 11 bases spanning the gap. Germline lookup yields CDR1 DFQATT and CDR2 SNEGSKA (reference sequence).

The chain is built from TRBV6-4 and TRBJ2-1, with D possibly being TRBD2 (5 bases). Germline CDR1 reads MRHNA; CDR2 reads SNTAGT. The CDR3 extends over 16 amino acids. V dropped 3 bases and J dropped 2 bases, with 14 bases sitting between them. Here the CDR3 DNA reads TGTGCCAGCAGTGAAGGTACGAGGGTTACCTACAATGAGCAGTTCTTC. Translating it yields CASSEGTRVTYNEQFF.

The gene calls are TRBV5-1 and TRBJ2-5; 9 bases agree with TRBD1. Germline V gene sequence: CDR1 SGHRS, CDR2 YFSETQ. The CDR3 runs 14 residues. V trimming: 1 base; J trimming: 5 bases; junction bases outside the gene matches: 3. CDR3 loop: CASSLTGGAETQYF. CDR3 nucleotides: TGCGCCAGCAGCTTGACAGGGGGCGCTGAGACCCAGTACTTC.

The chain joins TRBV9 to TRBJ2-7; D is ambiguous. CDR1 and CDR2 (germline): SGDLS, YYNGEE. V shed 0 bases and J shed 0 bases, with 13 bases lying between them. The CDR3 is made up of 16 amino acids. CDR3: CASSVGGDAPSYEQYF. The CDR3 nucleotides are TGTGCCAGCAGCGTAGGCGGCGACGCGCCCTCCTACGAGCAGTACTTC.

The chain employs TRBV9 and TRBJ1-4; 9 bases line up with TRBD1. Germline V gene lookup returns CDR1 SGDLS and CDR2 YYNGEE. J lost 7 bases, V lost 0 bases, and 7 bases had no gene match. The CDR3 length is 16 residues. CDR3 region: CASSVGDRAGGEKLFF. In DNA, the CDR3 is TGTGCCAGCAGCGTAGGGGACAGGGCCGGGGGTGAAAAACTGTTTTTT.

This rearrangement joins TRBV5-1 to TRBJ2-7, with TRBD1 matching over 7 bases. The CDR3 loop spans 15 amino acids. V gave up 0 bases and J gave up 6 bases; unmatched junction bases: 9. Germline loops: CDR1 SGHRS, CDR2 YFSETQ. In DNA, the CDR3 is TGCGCCAGCAGCTTGGGCGACAGGGCGGGTAGCGAGCAGTACTTC. It codes for CASSLGDRAGSEQYF.

The chain recombines TRBV10-3 with TRBJ2-1; 10 nucleotides match TRBD1. CDR1 and CDR2 (germline): ENHRY, SYGVKD. CDR3 length equals 17 residues. The V and J ends lost 5 bases and 8 bases, in that order; junction bases with no gene match: 15. CDR3 region: CAISPGTGVQGGDEQFF. CDR3 nucleotide sequence: TGTGCCATCAGTCCCGGGACAGGGGTCCAGGGTGGAGATGAGCAGTTCTTC.

The V and J genes are TRBV12-3 or TRBV12-4 and TRBJ1-1; 7 nucleotides match TRBD1. The trim removed 6 bases at V and 5 bases at J, leaving 6 bases unmatched. The CDR3 loop spans 13 amino acids. The CDR3: CASRGTEETEAFF. Written as DNA, the CDR3 is TGTGCCAGCAGGGGGACAGAGGAAACTGAAGCTTTCTTT.

The genes are TRBV4-2 and TRBJ2-4, with TRBD2 matching 7 bases. The CDR3 has 14 amino acids. V lost 4 bases to trimming and J lost 7 bases; unmatched junction nucleotides: 7. Germline loops: CDR1 LGHNA, CDR2 YNFKEQ. The chain's CDR3 is CASSRAGVRNIQYF. Here the CDR3 DNA reads TGTGCCAGCAGCCGGGCGGGAGTCCGGAACATTCAGTACTTC.

The V and J genes are TRBV29-1 and TRBJ2-2; perhaps TRBD1 as D (5 bases). The CDR3 runs 13 residues. Germline V CDR1 and CDR2: SQVTM, ANQGSEA. V gave up 6 bases and J gave up 0 bases, with 8 bases separating them. CDR3 loop: CSVDSSNTGELFF. CDR3 in DNA: TGCAGCGTCGACAGTTCGAACACCGGGGAGCTGTTTTTT.

This chain connects TRBV6-2 or TRBV6-3 to TRBJ1-2; D possibly corresponds to TRBD1 (6 bases). Germline V gene data show CDR1 as MNHEY and CDR2 as SVGEGT. Trimming shortened V by 5 bases and J by 0 bases, and 13 bases separated the two germline ends. The CDR3 consists of 15 residues. CDR3 in amino acids: CASSRTALSNYGYTF. The CDR3 DNA reads as TGTGCCAGCAGTCGGACAGCTTTATCTAACTATGGCTACACCTTC.

V and J are TRBV7-9 and TRBJ2-7; 8 bases are a match to TRBD1. CDR3 length: 15 amino acids. Germline assignment: CDR1 SEHNR and CDR2 FQNEAQ (reference sequence). V lost 5 bases and J lost 3; bases outside the gene matches: 9. The DNA for the CDR3 is TGTGCCAGCAGCCTACTAGGGACAGGTTTCTACGAGCAGTACTTC. It encodes CASSLLGTGFYEQYF. Looking up the rest from reference TRBV7-9 and TRBJ2-7 gives the full variable domain: DTGVSQNPRHKITKRGQNVTFRCDPISEHNRLYWYRQTLGQGPEFLTYFQNEAQLEKSRLLSDRFSAERPKGSFSTLEIQRTEQGDSAMYLCASSLLGTGFYEQYFGPGTRLTVT.

The J gene is TRBJ1-4, the V gene TRBV18; no reliable D call. Trimming pared 3 bases from V and 0 bases from J, leaving 11 bases between. In germline, CDR1 is KGHSH, CDR2 LQKENI. The length of the CDR3 is 16 residues. The CDR3 DNA sequence: TGTGCCAGCTCACCTTCCCTACAGTCAACTAATGAAAAACTGTTTTTT. The encoded protein is CASSPSLQSTNEKLFF. Drawing the rest from reference TRBV18 and TRBJ1-4, the complete variable domain is NAGVMQNPRHLVRRRGQEARLRCSPMKGHSHVYWYRQLPEEGLKFMVYLQKENIIDESGMPKERFSAEFPKEGPSILRIQQVVRGDSAAYFCASSPSLQSTNEKLFFGSGTQLSVL.

The chain carries TRBV19 and TRBJ2-5; 7 bases map to TRBD1. The CDR3 length is 15 residues. Germline assignment: CDR1 LNHDA and CDR2 SQIVND (reference sequence). Trimming cost V 4 bases and J 4 bases; bases outside gene matches: 9. Here the CDR3 DNA reads TGTGCCAGTAGTACGCGGACAGGTTTTCGAGAGACCCAGTACTTC. Encoded protein: CASSTRTGFRETQYF.

This clone occurred once. V is TRBV7-3 and J is TRBJ2-4; D possibly corresponds to TRBD1 (6 bases). V was cut by 5 bases and J by 15 bases, with 17 bases left in between. CDR1 and CDR2 (germline): SGHTA, FQGTGA. This CDR3 is 12 amino acids long. The CDR3 loop is CASSDTQGPPYF. The CDR3 coding sequence is TGTGCCAGCAGCGACACACAGGGCCCCCCGTACTTC.

This chain links TRBV6-1 with TRBJ1-5, with unresolved D. This CDR3 comprises 16 residues. V dropped 4 bases and J dropped 0 bases, with 13 bases sitting between them. Per the germline V gene, CDR1 is MNHNS and CDR2 is SASEGT. The CDR3 loop reads CASSVFSSNSNQPQHF. The CDR3 nucleotides are TGTGCCAGCAGTGTTTTCAGTTCCAATAGCAATCAGCCCCAGCATTTT.

This clone was detected once. The CDR3 loop is CASSGESQGALYYNEQFF. The CDR3 DNA reads as TGTGCCAGCAGCGGGGAATCACAGGGGGCTCTCTACTACAATGAGCAGTTCTTC. The chain uses TRBV9 and TRBJ2-1; 9 bases fit TRBD1. The J segment lost 3 bases and the V segment lost 3 bases, leaving 13 bases of the junction unmatched. The CDR3 has 18 amino acids. CDR1 and CDR2 (germline): SGDLS, YYNGEE.

The chain has TRBV6-1 and TRBJ2-6; D may be TRBD1 (6 bases). Trimming stripped 3 bases from V and 1 base from J, with 13 bases between. CDR1 and CDR2 from the germline V gene are MNHNS and SASEGT. The CDR3 has 17 residues. CDR3 protein: CASSDRGTGSGANVLTF. In DNA, the CDR3 is TGTGCCAGCAGTGACCGGGGTACAGGGTCTGGGGCCAACGTCCTGACTTTC.

Written as DNA, the CDR3 is TGTGCCAGCAGGACGGGACAGAGCTCCTATAATTCACCCCTCCACTTT. Its translation: CASRTGQSSYNSPLHF. The rearrangement joins TRBV28 to TRBJ1-6; 7 bases fit TRBD1. The J segment lost 0 bases and the V segment lost 6 bases, leaving 5 bases of the junction unmatched. CDR1 is MDHEN and CDR2 is SYDVKM in the germline V gene. The length of the CDR3 is 16 residues.

The CDR3 protein is CASSLEASGVADTQYF. For the CDR3, the DNA is TGCGCCAGCAGCTTGGAAGCTAGCGGGGTAGCAGATACGCAGTATTTT. This chain links TRBV5-1 with TRBJ2-3; 9 bases fit TRBD2. CDR1 and CDR2 (germline): SGHRS, YFSETQ. J was trimmed by 4 bases and V by 0 bases; bases with no gene match: 6. CDR3 length: 16 amino acids.

This clone was detected once. The chain carries TRBV2 and TRBJ1-2, with D uncertain. Trimming took 3 bases from V and 0 from J, leaving 8 bases between them. The CDR3 spans 14 residues. Germline V gene lookup returns CDR1 SNHLY and CDR2 FYNNEI. The CDR3 spells CASSDTDANYGYTF. The CDR3, as DNA: TGTGCCAGCAGTGATACAGACGCTAACTATGGCTACACCTTC.

The rearrangement joins TRBV27 to TRBJ1-3; weak D call: TRBD1 (5 bases). Trimming pared 6 bases from V and 3 bases from J, leaving 12 bases between. The CDR3 loop spans 14 amino acids. Germline V lookup: CDR1 MNHEY, CDR2 SMNVEV (reference sequence). The chain's CDR3 is CASSPQGYGNTIYF. Written as DNA, the CDR3 is TGTGCCAGCAGCCCCCAGGGTTATGGAAACACCATATATTTT.

This clone was observed a single time. The gene calls are TRBV6-2 or TRBV6-3 and TRBJ2-2; 10 nucleotides align to TRBD2. J was trimmed by 6 bases and V by 3 bases; bases with no gene match: 7. Germline CDR1 reads MNHEY; CDR2 reads SVGEGT. This CDR3 contains 16 residues. CDR3 loop: CASSYGGSGGAGELFF. In DNA form, the CDR3 reads TGTGCCAGCAGTTATGGCGGAAGCGGGGGGGCCGGGGAGCTGTTTTTT.

This clone appeared a single time. This sequence joins TRBV18 and TRBJ1-1; TRBD1 aligns across 12 bases. The trim removed 1 base at V and 4 bases at J, leaving 4 bases unmatched. This CDR3 comprises 16 residues. Germline CDR1 is KGHSH and CDR2 is LQKENI. CDR3 coding DNA: TGTGCCAGCTCACCACGGGACAGGGGGCTTGGCACTGAAGCTTTCTTT. This gives the protein CASSPRDRGLGTEAFF.

This clone has a handful of counts. The chain couples TRBV19 to TRBJ1-6; a possible D gene is TRBD1 (6 bases). The V and J ends lost 8 bases and 0 bases respectively, with 17 bases between them. This CDR3 spans 17 amino acids. Germline values: CDR1 LNHDA, CDR2 SQIVND (reference sequence). For the CDR3, the DNA is TGTGCCAGTTCATACCGCCCAGGGGACTCCTATAATTCACCCCTCCACTTT. Protein: CASSYRPGDSYNSPLHF.

The gene calls are TRBV3-1 (or the pseudogene TRBV3-2) and TRBJ2-4; TRBD2 agrees at 12 bases. J was trimmed by 1 base and V by 1 base; bases with no gene match: 8. CDR1 is LGHDT and CDR2 is YNNKEL in the germline V gene (reference sequence). CDR3 length equals 19 residues. The CDR3: CASSQGPIGLAGAKNIQYF. The CDR3 region has the DNA TGTGCCAGCAGCCAAGGACCCATCGGACTAGCGGGGGCCAAAAACATTCAGTACTTC.